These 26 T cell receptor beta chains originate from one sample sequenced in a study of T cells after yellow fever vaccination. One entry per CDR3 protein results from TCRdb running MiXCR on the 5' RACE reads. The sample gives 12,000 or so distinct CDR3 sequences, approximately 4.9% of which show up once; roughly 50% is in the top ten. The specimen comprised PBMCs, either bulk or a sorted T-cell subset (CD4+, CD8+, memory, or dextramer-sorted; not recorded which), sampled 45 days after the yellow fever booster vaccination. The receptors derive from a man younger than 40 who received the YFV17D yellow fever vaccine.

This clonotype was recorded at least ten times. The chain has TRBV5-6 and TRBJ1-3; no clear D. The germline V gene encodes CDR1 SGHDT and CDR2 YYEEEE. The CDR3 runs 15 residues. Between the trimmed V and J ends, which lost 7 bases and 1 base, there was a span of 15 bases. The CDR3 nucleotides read TGTGCCAGCTCACCCGGCGCATTATCTGGAAACACCATATATTTT. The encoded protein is CASSPGALSGNTIYF.

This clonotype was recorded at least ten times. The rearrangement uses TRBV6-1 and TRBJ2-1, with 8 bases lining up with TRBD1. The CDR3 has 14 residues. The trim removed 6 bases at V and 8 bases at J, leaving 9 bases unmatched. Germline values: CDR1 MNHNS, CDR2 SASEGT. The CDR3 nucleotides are TGTGCCAGCAGGGACAGGGACACCATCGATGAGCAGTTCTTC. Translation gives CASRDRDTIDEQFF.

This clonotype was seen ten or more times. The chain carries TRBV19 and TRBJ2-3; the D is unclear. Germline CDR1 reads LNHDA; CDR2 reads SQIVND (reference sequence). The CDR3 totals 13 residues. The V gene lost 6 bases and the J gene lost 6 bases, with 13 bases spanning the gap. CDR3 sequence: CASSQNSGDTQYF. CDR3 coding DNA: TGTGCCAGTAGCCAGAATTCCGGGGATACGCAGTATTTT. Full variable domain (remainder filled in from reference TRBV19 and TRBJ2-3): DGGITQSPKYLFRKEGQNVTLSCEQNLNHDAMYWYRQDPGQGLRLIYYSQIVNDFQKGDIAEGYSVSREKKESFPLTVTSAQKNPTAFYLCASSQNSGDTQYFGPGTRLTVL.

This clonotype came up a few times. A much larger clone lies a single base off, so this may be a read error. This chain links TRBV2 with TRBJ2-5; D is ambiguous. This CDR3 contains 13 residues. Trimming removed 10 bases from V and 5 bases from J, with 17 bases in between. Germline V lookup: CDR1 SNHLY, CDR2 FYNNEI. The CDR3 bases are TGTGCCACCGTCTCGCGCCGACATGAGACCCAGTACTTC. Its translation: CATVSRRHETQYF.

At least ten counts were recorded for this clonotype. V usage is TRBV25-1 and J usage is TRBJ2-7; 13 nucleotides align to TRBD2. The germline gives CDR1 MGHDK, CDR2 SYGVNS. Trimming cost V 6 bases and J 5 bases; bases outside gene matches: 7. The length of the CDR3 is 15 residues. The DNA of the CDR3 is TGTGCCAGCAGGGCTACTAGCGGGAGGGTACACGAGCAGTACTTC. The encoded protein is CASRATSGRVHEQYF.

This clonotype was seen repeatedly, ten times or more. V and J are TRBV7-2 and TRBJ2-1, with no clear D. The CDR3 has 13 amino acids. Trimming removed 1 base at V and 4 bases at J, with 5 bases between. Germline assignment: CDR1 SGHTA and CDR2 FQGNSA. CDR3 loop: CASSLERYNEQFF. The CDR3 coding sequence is TGTGCCAGCAGCTTAGAACGGTACAATGAGCAGTTCTTC.

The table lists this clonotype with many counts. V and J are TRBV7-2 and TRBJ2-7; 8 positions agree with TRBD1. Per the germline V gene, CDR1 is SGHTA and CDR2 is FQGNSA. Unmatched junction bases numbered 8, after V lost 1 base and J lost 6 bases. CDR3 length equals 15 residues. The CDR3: CASSLVLATGVEQYF. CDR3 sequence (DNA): TGTGCCAGCAGCTTAGTACTGGCGACAGGGGTCGAGCAGTACTTC. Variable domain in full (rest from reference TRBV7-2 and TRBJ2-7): GAGVSQSPSNKVTEKGKDVELRCDPISGHTALYWYRQSLGQGLEFLIYFQGNSAPDKSGLPSDRFSAERTGGSVSTLTIQRTQQEDSAVYLCASSLVLATGVEQYFGPGTRLTVT.

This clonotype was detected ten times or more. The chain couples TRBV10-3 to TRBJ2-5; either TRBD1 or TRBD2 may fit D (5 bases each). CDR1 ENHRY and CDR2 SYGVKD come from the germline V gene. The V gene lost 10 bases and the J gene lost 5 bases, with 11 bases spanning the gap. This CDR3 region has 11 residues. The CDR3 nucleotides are TGTGCCAGTAGGGACGCGGAGACCCAGTACTTC. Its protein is CASRDAETQYF.

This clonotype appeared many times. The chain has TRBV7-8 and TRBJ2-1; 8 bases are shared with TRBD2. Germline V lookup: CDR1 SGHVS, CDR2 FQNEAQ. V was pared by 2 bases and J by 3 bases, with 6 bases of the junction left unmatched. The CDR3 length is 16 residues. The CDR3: CASSLRLAGLYNEQFF. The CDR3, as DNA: TGTGCCAGCAGCTTACGGCTAGCGGGCCTCTACAATGAGCAGTTCTTC.

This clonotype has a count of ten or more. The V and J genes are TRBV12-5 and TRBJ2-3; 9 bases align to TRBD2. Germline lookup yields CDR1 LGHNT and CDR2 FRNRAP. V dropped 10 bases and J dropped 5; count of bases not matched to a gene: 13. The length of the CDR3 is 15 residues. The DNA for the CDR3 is TGTGCTACCCTCGGGGTAGCGGGAGAAGGAGATACGCAGTATTTT. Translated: CATLGVAGEGDTQYF.

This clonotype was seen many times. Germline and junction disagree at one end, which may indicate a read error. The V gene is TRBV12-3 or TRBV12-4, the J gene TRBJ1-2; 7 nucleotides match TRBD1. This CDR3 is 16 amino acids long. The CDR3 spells CASSFDPGRGTVRLHF. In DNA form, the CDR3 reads TGTGCCAGCAGTTTCGACCCGGGGCGGGGGACAGTTCGCCTTCACTTC.

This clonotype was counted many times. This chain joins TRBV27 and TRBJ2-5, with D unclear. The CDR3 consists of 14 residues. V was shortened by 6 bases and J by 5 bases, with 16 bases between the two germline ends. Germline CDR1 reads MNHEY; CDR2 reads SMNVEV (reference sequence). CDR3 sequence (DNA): TGTGCCAGCAGCCCCGGGCCGCGGTGGGAGACCCAGTACTTC. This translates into CASSPGPRWETQYF.

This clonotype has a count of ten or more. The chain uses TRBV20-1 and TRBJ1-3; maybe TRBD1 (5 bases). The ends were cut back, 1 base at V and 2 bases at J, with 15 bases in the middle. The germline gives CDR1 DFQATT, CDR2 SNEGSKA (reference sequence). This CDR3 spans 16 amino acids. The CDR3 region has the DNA TGCAGTGCTAGAGCTCGGTGGAGGGGTGCTGGAAACACCATATATTTT. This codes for CSARARWRGAGNTIYF.

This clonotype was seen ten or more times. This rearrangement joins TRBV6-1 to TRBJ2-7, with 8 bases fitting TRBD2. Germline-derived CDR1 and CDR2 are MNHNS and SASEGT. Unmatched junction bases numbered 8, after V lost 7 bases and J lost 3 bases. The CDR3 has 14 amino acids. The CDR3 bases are TGTGCCAGCACCCTAGGGAGCGGGAGCTACGAGCAGTACTTC. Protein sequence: CASTLGSGSYEQYF.

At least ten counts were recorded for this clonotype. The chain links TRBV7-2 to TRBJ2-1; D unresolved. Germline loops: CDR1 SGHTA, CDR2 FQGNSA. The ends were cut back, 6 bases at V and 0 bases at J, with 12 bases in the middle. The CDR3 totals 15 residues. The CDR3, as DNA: TGTGCCAGCAGTCCCCCGGGTAGCTCCTACAATGAGCAGTTCTTC. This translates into CASSPPGSSYNEQFF.

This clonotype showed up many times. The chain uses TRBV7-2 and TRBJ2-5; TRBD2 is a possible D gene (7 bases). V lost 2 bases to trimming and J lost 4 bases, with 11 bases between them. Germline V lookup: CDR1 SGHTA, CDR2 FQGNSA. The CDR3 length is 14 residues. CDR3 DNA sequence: TGTGCCAGCAGCTTATCCGGGGGGCGAGAGACCCAGTACTTC. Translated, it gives CASSLSGGRETQYF.

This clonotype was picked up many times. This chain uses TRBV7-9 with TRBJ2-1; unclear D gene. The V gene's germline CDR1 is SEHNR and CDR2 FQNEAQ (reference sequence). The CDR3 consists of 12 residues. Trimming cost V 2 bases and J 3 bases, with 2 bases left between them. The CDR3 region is CASSLNYNEQFF. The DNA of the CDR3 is TGTGCCAGCAGCTTAAACTACAATGAGCAGTTCTTC.

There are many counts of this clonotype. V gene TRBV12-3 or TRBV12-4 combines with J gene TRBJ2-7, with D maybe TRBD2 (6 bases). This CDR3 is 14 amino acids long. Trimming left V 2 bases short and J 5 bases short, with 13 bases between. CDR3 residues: CASSLSGRIHEQYF. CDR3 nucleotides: TGTGCCAGCAGTTTATCCGGGAGAATCCACGAGCAGTACTTC.

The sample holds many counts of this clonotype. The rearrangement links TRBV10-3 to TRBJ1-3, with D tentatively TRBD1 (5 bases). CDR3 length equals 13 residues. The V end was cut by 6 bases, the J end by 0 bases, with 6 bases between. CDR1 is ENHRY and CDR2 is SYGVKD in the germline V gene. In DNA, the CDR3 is TGTGCCATCAGCGGGGGCTCTGGAAACACCATATATTTT. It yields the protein CAISGGSGNTIYF.

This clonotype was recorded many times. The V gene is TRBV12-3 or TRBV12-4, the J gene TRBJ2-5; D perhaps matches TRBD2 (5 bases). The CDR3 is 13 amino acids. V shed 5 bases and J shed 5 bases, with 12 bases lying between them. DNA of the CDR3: TGTGCCAGCAGTCCCTTCCCGGGGGAGACCCAGTACTTC. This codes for CASSPFPGETQYF.

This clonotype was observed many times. CDR3 sequence (DNA): TGTGCCAGCAGTTTATCTTTACTAGCACCCATCTACGAGCAGTACTTC. Translated: CASSLSLLAPIYEQYF. The chain uses TRBV27 and TRBJ2-7; D is possibly TRBD2 (6 bases). Germline-derived CDR1 and CDR2 are MNHEY and SMNVEV (reference sequence). Trimming removed 0 bases at V and 3 bases at J, with 15 bases between. The CDR3 has 16 amino acids.

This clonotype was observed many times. The CDR3 here is CASSPSELVFLGELFF. CDR3 coding DNA: TGTGCCAGCAGCCCGTCGGAGCTAGTGTTTTTAGGGGAGCTGTTTTTT. The chain combines TRBV12-3 or TRBV12-4 with TRBJ2-2; D not certain. V was cut by 6 bases and J by 8 bases, with 22 bases left in between. The CDR3 consists of 16 residues.

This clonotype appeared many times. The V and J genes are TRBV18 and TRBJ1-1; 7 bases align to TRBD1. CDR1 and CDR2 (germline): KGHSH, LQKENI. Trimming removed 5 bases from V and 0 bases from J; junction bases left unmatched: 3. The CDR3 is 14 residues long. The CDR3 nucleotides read TGTGCCAGCTCATTGGGACAGATGAACACTGAAGCTTTCTTT. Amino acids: CASSLGQMNTEAFF. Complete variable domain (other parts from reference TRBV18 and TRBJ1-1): NAGVMQNPRHLVRRRGQEARLRCSPMKGHSHVYWYRQLPEEGLKFMVYLQKENIIDESGMPKERFSAEFPKEGPSILRIQQVVRGDSAAYFCASSLGQMNTEAFFGQGTRLTVV.

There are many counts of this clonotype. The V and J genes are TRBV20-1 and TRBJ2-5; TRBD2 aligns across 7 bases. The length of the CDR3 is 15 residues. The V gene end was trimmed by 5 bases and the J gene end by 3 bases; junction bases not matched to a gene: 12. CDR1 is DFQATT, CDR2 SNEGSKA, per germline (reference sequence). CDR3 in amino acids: CSAGVGAGLEETQYF. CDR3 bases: TGCAGTGCTGGGGTGGGAGCGGGGCTAGAAGAGACCCAGTACTTC.

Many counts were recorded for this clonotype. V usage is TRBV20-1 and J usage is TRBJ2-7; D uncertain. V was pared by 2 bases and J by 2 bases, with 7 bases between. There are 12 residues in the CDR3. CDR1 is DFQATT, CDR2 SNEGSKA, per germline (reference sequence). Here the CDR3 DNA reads TGCAGTGCTAGACAGAGTACCTACGAGCAGTACTTC. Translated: CSARQSTYEQYF.

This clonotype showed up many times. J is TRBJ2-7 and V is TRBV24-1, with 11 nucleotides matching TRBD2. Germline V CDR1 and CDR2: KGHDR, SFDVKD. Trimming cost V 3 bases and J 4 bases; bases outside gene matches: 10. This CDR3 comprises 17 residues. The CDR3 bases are TGTGCCACCAGTGATCCTTCTCCTAGCGGGGGGACGTACGAGCAGTACTTC. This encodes CATSDPSPSGGTYEQYF.